This T cell receptor (beta chain) was observed in a study of post-analysis software for immune sequencing data. This clonotype has only a few counts. TCR beta libraries were prepared from cDNA with unique molecular identifiers. TCRdb re-derived calls from the PCR reads in MiXCR, one entry per CDR3 protein. The data show roughly 580,000 distinct CDR3 sequences, roughly two fifths seen once. The specimen was blood. This sequence was found in a girl aged 10-17 years with multiple sclerosis.

The CDR3 spells CASSPVGVTEAFF. The CDR3 DNA is TGTGCCAGCAGCCCCGTCGGGGTGACTGAAGCTTTCTTT. The chain uses TRBV5-6 and TRBJ1-1; D not certain. With 4 bases removed from V and 5 bases from J, the gap between germline ends came to 12 bases. CDR1 is SGHDT, CDR2 YYEEEE, per germline. This CDR3 comprises 13 residues.